The 31 T cell receptor beta chains listed next were all sequenced from one sample in a study of neurological immune-mediated disorders. One entry per CDR3 protein, called by TCRdb with MiXCR from the 5' RACE reads. The repertoire holds 55,000 to 70,000 distinct CDR3 sequences, 11% seen once, with less than 2% in the top ten. The sample taken for sequencing was PBMCs. These receptors were taken from a man aged 60 to 75 in good health.

This clonotype was seen ten or more times. The V and J genes are TRBV5-1 and TRBJ2-3, with 8 bases matching TRBD1. The CDR3 is 15 amino acids. Trimming cost V 2 bases and J 6 bases; bases outside gene matches: 8. Germline V gene data show CDR1 as SGHRS and CDR2 as YFSETQ. As DNA, the CDR3 is TGCGCCAGCAGCTTTCGGGCACAGGGGGTTGATACGCAGTATTTT. Residues: CASSFRAQGVDTQYF.

This clonotype was seen many times. The gene calls are TRBV10-3 and TRBJ2-5; D ambiguous. Trimming removed 6 bases at V and 5 bases at J, with 16 bases between. This CDR3 has 14 residues. CDR1 is ENHRY, CDR2 SYGVKD, per germline. The CDR3 DNA sequence: TGTGCCATCAGCACCGGTAGGCCCCGGGAGACCCAGTACTTC. As protein: CAISTGRPRETQYF.

As regards this clonotype: One junction end disagrees with the germline gene, perhaps due to a read error. This chain connects TRBV27 to TRBJ2-1; maybe TRBD1 (6 bases). This CDR3 comprises 14 residues. Germline loops: CDR1 MNHEY, CDR2 SMNVEV (reference sequence). The DNA of the CDR3 is TGTGCCAGCAGTTTGAACAGGGCCGAGCTGAAGCATTTCTTC. Translating it yields CASSLNRAELKHFF.

At least ten counts were recorded for this clonotype. This chain links TRBV15 with TRBJ1-5; 10 bases agree with TRBD1. Germline CDR1 LNHNV, CDR2 YYDKDF (reference sequence). CDR3 length: 18 amino acids. Trimming at V came to 0 bases and at J to 6 bases, leaving 11 bases not matched to a gene. Here the CDR3 DNA reads TGTGCCACCAGCAGAGAAAAGAAGGGGACAGGGGCAGGTCAGCCCCAGCATTTT. It yields the protein CATSREKKGTGAGQPQHF.

This clonotype was seen many times. The chain uses TRBV25-1 and TRBJ2-1; D unresolved. The CDR3 is 14 residues long. V was cut by 0 bases and J by 5 bases, with 8 bases left in between. Germline CDR1 reads MGHDK; CDR2 reads SYGVNS. The CDR3 is CASSEYSQDNEQFF. DNA of the CDR3: TGTGCCAGCAGTGAATATTCCCAGGACAATGAGCAGTTCTTC.

This clonotype ranks as medium-sized. The gene calls are TRBV20-1 and TRBJ1-2; D gene uncertain. The CDR3 consists of 12 residues. V shed 4 bases and J shed 0 bases, with 6 bases lying between them. Looked up from germline, CDR1 is DFQATT and CDR2 is SNEGSKA (reference sequence). CDR3 in amino acids: CSATGTNYGYTF. Here the CDR3 DNA reads TGCAGTGCTACGGGAACTAACTATGGCTACACCTTC.

This clonotype was observed at least ten times. The chain couples TRBV14 to TRBJ2-7, with D hard to call. Germline-derived CDR1 and CDR2 are SGHDN and FVKESK. The CDR3 has 12 amino acids. The V gene lost 3 bases and the J gene lost 2 bases, with 5 bases spanning the gap. CDR3 DNA sequence: TGTGCCAGCAGCCAGCCCCCCTACGAGCAGTACTTC. It codes for CASSQPPYEQYF.

This clonotype occurred many times. The chain employs TRBV12-3 or TRBV12-4 and TRBJ2-7; perhaps TRBD1 as D (5 bases). Trimming removed 7 bases from V and 0 bases from J, with 10 bases in between. The CDR3 is 13 residues long. This CDR3 is CASNSQGSYEQYF. DNA of the CDR3: TGTGCCAGCAACAGTCAGGGCTCCTACGAGCAGTACTTC.

There are many counts of this clonotype. V and J are TRBV7-8 and TRBJ2-7; TRBD1 aligns across 9 bases. Trimming at V came to 1 base and at J to 5 bases, leaving 6 bases not matched to a gene. Germline CDR1 reads SGHVS; CDR2 reads FQNEAQ. This CDR3 has 15 amino acids. The CDR3 loop reads CASSLVTGQGNEQYF. The CDR3 nucleotides read TGTGCCAGCAGCTTAGTAACGGGACAGGGAAACGAGCAGTACTTC.

This clonotype showed up many times. The rearrangement joins TRBV15 to TRBJ2-7, with 7 nucleotides matching TRBD1. The CDR3 covers 15 residues. Germline loops: CDR1 LNHNV, CDR2 YYDKDF (reference sequence). Germline trimming cut 3 bases from V and 2 bases from J; bases unmatched to any gene: 7. CDR3 sequence (DNA): TGTGCCACCAGCAGGCTGACAGGGACCCCCTACGAGCAGTACTTC. Translation gives CATSRLTGTPYEQYF.

In this sample, this clonotype turned up many times. The chain has TRBV2 and TRBJ2-3; the D is unclear. V lost 7 bases, J lost 2 bases, and 10 bases lay in between. The CDR3 contains 13 residues. Looked up from germline, CDR1 is SNHLY and CDR2 is FYNNEI. The CDR3, as DNA: TGTGCCAGCAATGGTTTTTTCACAGATACGCAGTATTTT. It codes for CASNGFFTDTQYF.

This clonotype was seen repeatedly, ten times or more. This sequence joins TRBV20-1 and TRBJ1-5; the D gene is possibly TRBD1 (5 bases). This CDR3 has 13 amino acids. V gave up 3 bases and J gave up 4 bases, with 10 bases separating them. Germline V gene lookup returns CDR1 DFQATT and CDR2 SNEGSKA (reference sequence). The CDR3 sequence: CSARDKYNQPQHF. DNA for the CDR3: TGCAGTGCTAGGGACAAATATAATCAGCCCCAGCATTTT.

This clonotype occurred many times. J is TRBJ2-5 and V is TRBV20-1; D unresolved. This CDR3 comprises 14 residues. V was clipped by 0 bases and J by 6 bases, with 14 bases between them. The germline CDR1 and CDR2 sequences are DFQATT and SNEGSKA (reference sequence). The CDR3, as DNA: TGCAGTGCTAGAGACAGGAGTGGTAGGAAGACCCAGTACTTC. It yields the protein CSARDRSGRKTQYF.

This clonotype was seen repeatedly, ten times or more. This rearrangement joins TRBV3-1 to TRBJ1-1; D ambiguous. Germline V gene sequence: CDR1 LGHDT, CDR2 YNNKEL (reference sequence). The CDR3 is 16 residues long. V was cut by 4 bases and J by 0 bases, with 15 bases left in between. This chain's CDR3 is CASSPLGQPLNTEAFF. CDR3 in DNA: TGTGCCAGCAGCCCCTTGGGCCAGCCATTGAACACTGAAGCTTTCTTT. The complete variable domain, with remaining parts taken from reference TRBV3-1 and TRBJ1-1, reads DTAVSQTPKYLVTQMGNDKSIKCEQNLGHDTMYWYKQDSKKFLKIMFSYNNKELIINETVPNRFSPKSPDKAHLNLHINSLELGDSAVYFCASSPLGQPLNTEAFFGQGTRLTVV.

This clonotype showed up many times. The V and J genes are TRBV12-3 or TRBV12-4 and TRBJ1-5; weak D call: TRBD1 (5 bases). The CDR3 is 19 residues long. Trimming removed 6 bases from V and 0 bases from J, with 24 bases in between. The CDR3 here is CASSPTQKGNQYSNQPQHF. CDR3 nucleotide sequence: TGTGCCAGCAGCCCCACCCAAAAGGGGAACCAATATAGCAATCAGCCCCAGCATTTT.

There are many counts of this clonotype. The J gene is TRBJ1-5, the V gene TRBV12-3 or TRBV12-4; TRBD1 aligns across 9 bases. Trimming cost V 5 bases and J 6 bases; bases outside gene matches: 8. The CDR3 consists of 15 residues. The CDR3 DNA reads TGTGCCAGCAGTACGGGGGACAGGGTGATTCAGCCCCAGCATTTT. It codes for CASSTGDRVIQPQHF.

This clonotype was seen ten or more times. The genes are TRBV18 and TRBJ2-5; D assignment may be TRBD1 or TRBD2 (5 bases each). Per germline, CDR1 KGHSH and CDR2 LQKENI. V dropped 3 bases and J dropped 4 bases, with 6 bases sitting between them. This CDR3 is 12 amino acids long. In DNA form, the CDR3 reads TGTGCCAGCTCACCGGGACGAGAGACCCAGTACTTC. Translating it yields CASSPGRETQYF.

This clonotype has a count of ten or more. The chain links TRBV7-3 to TRBJ2-5; D is unresolved. This CDR3 spans 11 amino acids. The germline gives CDR1 SGHTA, CDR2 FQGTGA. V was pared by 2 bases and J by 7 bases, with 5 bases between. The CDR3 protein is CASSLEGTQYF. CDR3 coding DNA: TGTGCCAGCAGCTTAGAAGGGACCCAGTACTTC. Based on the CDR3 plus reference TRBV7-3 and TRBJ2-5, the full variable domain is GAGVSQTPSNKVTEKGKYVELRCDPISGHTALYWYRQSLGQGPEFLIYFQGTGAADDSGLPNDRFFAVRPEGSVSTLKIQRTERGDSAVYLCASSLEGTQYFGPGTRLLVL.

There are many counts of this clonotype. This chain joins TRBV20-1 and TRBJ2-1; the match to TRBD2 covers 14 bases. CDR1 and CDR2 (germline): DFQATT, SNEGSKA (reference sequence). The V gene end was trimmed by 5 bases and the J gene end by 4 bases; junction bases not matched to a gene: 4. The CDR3 extends over 15 amino acids. The CDR3 DNA sequence: TGCAGTGCTCCGAGACTAGCGGGGGGGTACAATGAGCAGTTCTTC. This encodes CSAPRLAGGYNEQFF.

Ten or more counts support this clonotype. The chain recombines TRBV6-6 with TRBJ2-1, with a possible D match to TRBD1 (5 bases). The CDR3 loop spans 12 amino acids. The V end lost 11 bases, the J end lost 0 bases, and 8 bases lay between the germline ends. Germline CDR1 and CDR2: MNHNY and SVGAGI (reference sequence). CDR3 in amino acids: CAGAASYNEQFF. The CDR3, as DNA: TGTGCCGGGGCGGCCTCCTACAATGAGCAGTTCTTC.

This rearrangement joins TRBV7-9 to TRBJ2-2, with 8 bases matching TRBD1. This CDR3 comprises 15 residues. In germline, CDR1 is SEHNR, CDR2 FQNEAQ (reference sequence). Losses at the gene ends were 5 bases for V and 4 bases for J; bases not matched to a gene: 6. CDR3 protein: CASSAGTGGTGELFF. The DNA of the CDR3 is TGTGCCAGCAGCGCGGGGACAGGAGGCACCGGGGAGCTGTTTTTT. Complete variable domain (other parts from reference TRBV7-9 and TRBJ2-2): DTGVSQNPRHKITKRGQNVTFRCDPISEHNRLYWYRQTLGQGPEFLTYFQNEAQLEKSRLLSDRFSAERPKGSFSTLEIQRTEQGDSAMYLCASSAGTGGTGELFFGEGSRLTVL.

This clonotype was found many times. CDR3 coding DNA: TGTGCCAGCAGTTCTGCGGGTATCAGGTCTAACTATGGCTACACCTTC. Protein: CASSSAGIRSNYGYTF. The chain combines TRBV6-5 with TRBJ1-2; D call uncertain. The germline gives CDR1 MNHEY, CDR2 SVGAGI. The CDR3 runs to 16 residues. Trimming removed 4 bases at V and 0 bases at J, with 15 bases between.

This clonotype has a count of ten or more. The chain is built from TRBV5-1 and TRBJ2-5; maybe TRBD1 (5 bases). Deletions cut 4 bases from V and 2 bases from J, with 9 bases between. CDR3 length equals 13 residues. Looked up from germline, CDR1 is SGHRS and CDR2 is YFSETQ. CDR3 region: CASSPNRQETQYF. CDR3 nucleotides: TGCGCCAGCAGCCCCAACAGGCAAGAGACCCAGTACTTC. Filled out from reference TRBV5-1 and TRBJ2-5, the complete variable domain reads KAGVTQTPRYLIKTRGQQVTLSCSPISGHRSVSWYQQTPGQGLQFLFEYFSETQRNKGNFPGRFSGRQFSNSRSEMNVSTLELGDSALYLCASSPNRQETQYFGPGTRLLVL.

This clonotype was observed a single time. This chain uses TRBV7-2 with TRBJ1-2; D is possibly TRBD1 (5 bases). In germline, CDR1 is SGHTA, CDR2 FQGNSA. V was clipped by 7 bases and J by 5 bases, with 17 bases between them. The CDR3 runs 14 residues. The CDR3 DNA follows: TGTGCCAGCACCCCATGGGGGAATAAGTATGGCTACACCTTC. This sequence encodes CASTPWGNKYGYTF. Together with reference TRBV7-2 and TRBJ1-2, the CDR3 gives the full variable domain: GAGVSQSPSNKVTEKGKDVELRCDPISGHTALYWYRQSLGQGLEFLIYFQGNSAPDKSGLPSDRFSAERTGGSVSTLTIQRTQQEDSAVYLCASTPWGNKYGYTFGSGTRLTVV.

Ten or more counts support this clonotype. The chain has TRBV6-5 and TRBJ1-5, with D maybe TRBD1 (6 bases). The length of the CDR3 is 15 residues. V lost 6 bases to trimming and J lost 5 bases, with 17 bases between them. Germline CDR1 reads MNHEY; CDR2 reads SVGAGI. CDR3 DNA: TGTGCCAGCAGAACGGGGGGGCGCGAGGATCAGCCCCAGCATTTT. Translation gives CASRTGGREDQPQHF.

This clonotype was detected many times. This rearrangement joins TRBV7-2 to TRBJ2-5; no firm D call. Trimming cost V 0 bases and J 5 bases, with 10 bases left between them. Per the germline V gene, CDR1 is SGHTA and CDR2 is FQGNSA. The CDR3 has 14 residues. CDR3: CASSLAGRQETQYF. In DNA form, the CDR3 reads TGTGCCAGCAGCTTAGCCGGACGGCAGGAGACCCAGTACTTC.

This clonotype was recorded at least ten times. The rearrangement links TRBV20-1 to TRBJ1-4; D not certain. CDR1 DFQATT and CDR2 SNEGSKA come from the germline V gene (reference sequence). Between the trimmed V and J ends, which lost 6 bases and 2 bases, there was a span of 13 bases. The length of the CDR3 is 14 residues. For the CDR3, the DNA is TGCAGTGCGTCCCCAGGCACGACTAATGAAAAACTGTTTTTT. Protein: CSASPGTTNEKLFF.

This clonotype was found many times. The rearrangement joins TRBV5-1 to TRBJ1-1; D is possibly TRBD1 (6 bases). Trimming shortened V by 0 bases and J by 1 base, and 13 bases separated the two germline ends. CDR1 and CDR2 (germline): SGHRS, YFSETQ. The CDR3 runs 16 residues. CDR3 DNA: TGCGCCAGCAGCTTGGGATGGGACACCCCGAACACTGAAGCTTTCTTT. As protein: CASSLGWDTPNTEAFF.

The sample holds many counts of this clonotype. The V and J genes are TRBV6-5 and TRBJ2-1; 7 nucleotides align to TRBD1. After removal of 5 bases from V and 8 bases from J, the junction contained 9 bases not matched to a gene. Germline V gene sequence: CDR1 MNHEY, CDR2 SVGAGI. CDR3 size: 14 residues. In DNA, the CDR3 is TGTGCCAGCAGTCCCCAGGGGGTGAGGGATGAGCAGTTCTTC. It specifies CASSPQGVRDEQFF.

This clonotype has ten or more counts. The rearrangement joins TRBV2 to TRBJ1-5, with D possibly matching TRBD1 (5 bases). Germline V gene data show CDR1 as SNHLY and CDR2 as FYNNEI. The CDR3 covers 14 residues. The V and J ends lost 2 bases and 6 bases respectively, with 11 bases between them. The CDR3 coding sequence is TGTGCCAGCAGTGAATCAGGGATTCGTCAGCCCCAGCATTTT. Its translation: CASSESGIRQPQHF.

This clonotype was observed at least ten times. The gene calls are TRBV5-1 and TRBJ1-6, with 8 bases matching TRBD1. In germline, CDR1 is SGHRS, CDR2 YFSETQ. The trim removed 6 bases at V and 6 bases at J, leaving 14 bases unmatched. The CDR3 runs to 17 residues. This CDR3 reads CASTPQTGAGSNSPLHF. The CDR3 region has the DNA TGCGCCAGCACCCCCCAGACAGGGGCCGGAAGTAATTCACCCCTCCACTTT.